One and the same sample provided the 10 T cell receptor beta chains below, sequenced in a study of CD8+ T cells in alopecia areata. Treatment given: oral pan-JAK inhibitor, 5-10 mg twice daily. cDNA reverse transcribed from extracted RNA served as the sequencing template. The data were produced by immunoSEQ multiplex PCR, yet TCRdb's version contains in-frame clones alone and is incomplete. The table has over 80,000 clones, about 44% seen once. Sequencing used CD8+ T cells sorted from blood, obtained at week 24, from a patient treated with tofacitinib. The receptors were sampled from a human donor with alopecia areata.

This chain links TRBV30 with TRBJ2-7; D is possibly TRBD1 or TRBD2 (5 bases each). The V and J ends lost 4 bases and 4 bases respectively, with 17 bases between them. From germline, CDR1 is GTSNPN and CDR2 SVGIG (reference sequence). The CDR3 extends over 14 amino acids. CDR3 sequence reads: CAWNRPGQSYEQYF. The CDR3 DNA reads TGTGCCTGGAACCGACCGGGGCAATCATACGAGCAGTACTTC.

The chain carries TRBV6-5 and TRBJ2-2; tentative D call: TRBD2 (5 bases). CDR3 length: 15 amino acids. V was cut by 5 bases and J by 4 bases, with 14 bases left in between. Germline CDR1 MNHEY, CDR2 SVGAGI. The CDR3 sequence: CASSPAGEGTGELFF. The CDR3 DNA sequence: TGTGCCAGCAGTCCCGCCGGCGAGGGCACCGGGGAGCTGTTTTTT.

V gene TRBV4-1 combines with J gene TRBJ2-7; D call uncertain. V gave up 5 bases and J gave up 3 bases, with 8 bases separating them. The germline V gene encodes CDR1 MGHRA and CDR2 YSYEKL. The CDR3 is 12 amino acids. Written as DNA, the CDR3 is TGCGCCAGCAGCGGCAATAACTACGAGCAGTACTTC. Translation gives CASSGNNYEQYF.

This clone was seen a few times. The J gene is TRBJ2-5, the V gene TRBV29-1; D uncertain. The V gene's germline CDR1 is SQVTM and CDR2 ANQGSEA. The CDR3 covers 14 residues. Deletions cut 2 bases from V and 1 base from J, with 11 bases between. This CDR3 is CSVEQRSFQETQYF. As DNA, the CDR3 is TGCAGCGTTGAACAGCGATCCTTCCAAGAGACCCAGTACTTC. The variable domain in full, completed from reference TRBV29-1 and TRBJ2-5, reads SAVISQKPSRDICQRGTSLTIQCQVDSQVTMMFWYRQQPGQSLTLIATANQGSEATYESGFVIDKFPISRPNLTFSTLTVSNMSPEDSSIYLCSVEQRSFQETQYFGPGTRLLVL.

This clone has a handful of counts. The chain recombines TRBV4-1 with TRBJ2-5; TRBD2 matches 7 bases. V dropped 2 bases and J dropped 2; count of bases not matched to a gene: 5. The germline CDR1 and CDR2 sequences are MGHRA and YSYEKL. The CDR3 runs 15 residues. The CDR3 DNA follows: TGCGCCAGCAGCCAAACCACTAGCGCACAAGAGACCCAGTACTTC. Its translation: CASSQTTSAQETQYF.

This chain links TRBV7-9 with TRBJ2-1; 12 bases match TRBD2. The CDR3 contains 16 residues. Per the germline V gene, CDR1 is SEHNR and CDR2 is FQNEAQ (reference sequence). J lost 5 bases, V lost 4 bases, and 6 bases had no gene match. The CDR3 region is CASSSRTSGGNNEQFF. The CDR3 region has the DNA TGTGCCAGCAGCTCCAGAACTAGCGGGGGGAACAATGAGCAGTTCTTC.

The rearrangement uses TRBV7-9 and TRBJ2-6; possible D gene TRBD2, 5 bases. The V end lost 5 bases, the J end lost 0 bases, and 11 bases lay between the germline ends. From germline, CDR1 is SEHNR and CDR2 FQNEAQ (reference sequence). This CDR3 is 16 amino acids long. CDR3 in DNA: TGTGCCAGCAGCCCACTTAGCGTCTCTGGGGCCAACGTCCTGACTTTC. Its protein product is CASSPLSVSGANVLTF.

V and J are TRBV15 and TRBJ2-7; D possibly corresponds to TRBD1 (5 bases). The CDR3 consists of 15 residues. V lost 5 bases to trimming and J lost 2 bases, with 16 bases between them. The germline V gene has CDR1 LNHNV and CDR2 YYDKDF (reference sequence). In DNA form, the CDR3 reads TGTGCCACCAGCCTAAGGGGCGGATCCACCTACGAGCAGTACTTC. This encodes CATSLRGGSTYEQYF.

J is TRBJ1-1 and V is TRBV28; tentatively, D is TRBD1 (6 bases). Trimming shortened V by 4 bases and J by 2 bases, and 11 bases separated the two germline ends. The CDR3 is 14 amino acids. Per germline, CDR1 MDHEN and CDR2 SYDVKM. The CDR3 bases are TGTGCCAGCAGTTCCGGGACACAAAACACTGAAGCTTTCTTT. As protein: CASSSGTQNTEAFF.

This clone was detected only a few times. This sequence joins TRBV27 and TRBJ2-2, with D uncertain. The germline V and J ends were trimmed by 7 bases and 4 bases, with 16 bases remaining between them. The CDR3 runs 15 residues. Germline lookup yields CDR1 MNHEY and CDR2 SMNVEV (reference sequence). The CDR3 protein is CASNSLPKVTGELFF. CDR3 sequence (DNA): TGTGCCAGCAACTCTCTCCCCAAGGTCACCGGGGAGCTGTTTTTT.